A selection of T cell receptor beta chains follows, all from one sample in a study of identical twins. TCRdb used MiXCR to reprocess the 5' RACE reads, holding one entry per CDR3 protein. The table records approximately 670,000 distinct CDR3 sequences, 6.1% of them present only once. Material for sequencing was naive T cells sorted from blood. The receptors here all came from a man aged 18 to 30 in good health. The CDR3 runs from the conserved cysteine through the conserved F or W. The D gene is left open where the match is weak. Clone size, where shown, is once, few, many, or a class for clones that have expanded.

V gene	J gene	clone size	D gene	CDR3 protein	CDR3 DNA
TRBV6-1	TRBJ2-7	few	TRBD2	CASKAGLLYEQYF	TGTGCCAGCAAGGCGGGACTACTATACGAGCAGTACTTC
TRBV5-5	TRBJ1-1	many	TRBD1	CASSARQGNGEAFF	TGTGCCAGCAGCGCTAGACAGGGGAATGGTGAAGCTTTCTTT
TRBV11-2	TRBJ2-2	many	NA	CASRIQATGELFF	TGTGCCAGCAGAATCCAAGCCACCGGGGAGCTGTTTTTT
TRBV5-1	TRBJ2-3	NA	NA	CASRYSGSSTDTQYF	TGCGCCAGCAGGTATAGCGGCTCTAGCACAGATACGCAGTATTTT
TRBV7-9	TRBJ2-2	many	NA	CASSTTPQDTGELFF	TGTGCCAGCAGCACCACCCCCCAGGACACCGGGGAGCTGTTTTTT
TRBV5-1	TRBJ2-3	NA	TRBD2	CASSYQLAGVSDTQYF	TGCGCCAGCAGCTATCAACTAGCGGGAGTATCAGATACGCAGTATTTT
TRBV10-1	TRBJ2-5	NA	NA	CASSESTYQETQYF	TGCGCCAGCAGTGAGTCTACCTATCAAGAGACCCAGTACTTC
TRBV6-5	TRBJ2-7	NA	NA	CASSYRLFYEQYF	TGTGCCAGCAGTTACCGGCTGTTCTACGAGCAGTACTTC
TRBV5-5	TRBJ2-1	many	NA	CASSLASRPGEQFF	TGTGCCAGCAGCTTGGCCTCTCGCCCCGGTGAGCAGTTCTTC
TRBV11-2	TRBJ2-1	NA	TRBD2	CASSPDGLAGALFF	TGTGCCAGCAGCCCAGACGGACTAGCGGGAGCTCTGTTCTTC
TRBV15	TRBJ2-5	many	NA	CATSMRQGGETQYF	TGTGCCACCAGCATGCGACAGGGAGGAGAGACCCAGTACTTC
TRBV7-6	TRBJ1-6	many	NA	CASSERGGYSYNSPLHF	TGTGCCAGCAGCGAGAGGGGGGGTTACTCCTATAATTCACCCCTCCACTTT
TRBV28	TRBJ2-1	many	TRBD2	CASSARLAGGRPFF	TGTGCCAGCAGTGCCCGACTAGCGGGGGGGAGGCCGTTCTTC
TRBV2	TRBJ1-1	NA	NA	CASSPDFKAFF	TGTGCCAGCAGCCCAGACTTTAAGGCTTTCTTT
TRBV14	TRBJ1-1	few	TRBD1	CASSRDRVGAFF	TGTGCCAGCAGTCGGGACAGGGTGGGAGCTTTCTTT
TRBV27	TRBJ1-1	many	TRBD1	CASTPLTGMNTEAFF	TGTGCCAGCACCCCATTGACAGGGATGAACACTGAAGCTTTCTTT
TRBV18	TRBJ2-1	NA	NA	CASSPGGVPGGGEQFF	TGTGCCAGCTCACCGGGAGGAGTGCCAGGGGGAGGTGAGCAGTTCTTC
TRBV6-6	TRBJ2-2	many	NA	CASSWSRGELFF	TGTGCCAGCAGTTGGAGTCGGGGGGAGCTGTTTTTT
TRBV20-1	TRBJ2-1	many	NA	CSARGGQQEYNEQFF	TGCAGTGCGAGGGGTGGCCAACAAGAGTACAATGAGCAGTTCTTC
TRBV9	TRBJ2-2	many	NA	CASSVGETGRPGELFF	TGTGCCAGCAGCGTAGGTGAGACAGGGAGGCCCGGGGAGCTGTTTTTT
TRBV5-1	TRBJ2-7	few	NA	CASSLLGAQTYEQYF	TGCGCCAGCAGCTTGCTAGGGGCCCAAACCTACGAGCAGTACTTC
TRBV15	TRBJ2-2	few	TRBD1	CATSRDVFFGTGDTGELFF	TGTGCCACCAGCAGAGATGTTTTTTTCGGGACAGGTGACACCGGGGAGCTGTTTTTT